These 13 T cell receptor beta chains were all obtained from the same sample, sequenced in a study of T cells after yellow fever vaccination. TCRdb ran MiXCR on the 5' RACE reads and lists one entry per CDR3 protein. The data show approximately 510,000 distinct CDR3 sequences, roughly 22% seen once. The sequencing used PBMCs, collected less than 25 days after the first yellow fever vaccination. Every receptor here comes from a man aged 18 to 30 who received the YFV17D yellow fever vaccine.

The CDR3 sequence: CATLPDGTYGYTF. CDR3 nucleotide sequence: TGTGCCACCCTGCCGGACGGTACCTATGGCTACACCTTC. The rearrangement joins TRBV10-3 to TRBJ1-2, with unresolved D. The germline V and J ends were trimmed by 10 bases and 4 bases, with 16 bases remaining between them. The length of the CDR3 is 13 residues. Germline loops: CDR1 ENHRY, CDR2 SYGVKD.

This clonotype was seen a few times. This chain connects TRBV5-6 to TRBJ2-3, with D perhaps TRBD1 (6 bases). CDR1 is SGHDT, CDR2 YYEEEE, per germline. Trimming left V 4 bases short and J 5 bases short, with 20 bases between. CDR3 length equals 16 residues. Here the CDR3 reads CASSGLQGSRGDTQYF. In DNA form, the CDR3 reads TGTGCCAGCAGCGGATTACAGGGATCACGTGGAGATACGCAGTATTTT.

The V call is TRBV24-1, the J call TRBJ1-5; 11 bases match TRBD1. Germline CDR1 and CDR2: KGHDR and SFDVKD. This CDR3 region has 14 residues. The J segment lost 5 bases and the V segment lost 5 bases, leaving 1 base of the junction unmatched. The CDR3 protein is CATSAGQGDQPQHF. CDR3 sequence (DNA): TGTGCCACCAGTGCGGGACAGGGGGATCAGCCCCAGCATTTT.

This clonotype was seen only a few times. The chain uses TRBV7-6 and TRBJ1-3; D gene uncertain. V was shortened by 1 base and J by 0 bases, with 7 bases between the two germline ends. Germline CDR1 reads SGHVS; CDR2 reads FNYEAQ. The CDR3 runs to 15 residues. The CDR3 DNA follows: TGTGCCAGCAGCTTAGGATCCCGCTCTGGAAACACCATATATTTT. It encodes CASSLGSRSGNTIYF.

This clonotype has just a few counts. The chain is built from TRBV4-3 and TRBJ2-2; TRBD2 agrees at 8 bases. The trim removed 3 bases at V and 4 bases at J, leaving 7 bases unmatched. Germline V gene sequence: CDR1 LGHNA, CDR2 YSLEER. This CDR3 region has 16 residues. The CDR3 nucleotides read TGCGCCAGCAGCCACGGAAGCGGGGGTGGCACCGGGGAGCTGTTTTTT. Its protein product is CASSHGSGGGTGELFF.

The chain combines TRBV7-9 with TRBJ2-5; D might be TRBD2 (6 bases). This CDR3 is 15 amino acids long. Deletions cut 5 bases from V and 1 base from J, with 14 bases between. Per germline, CDR1 SEHNR and CDR2 FQNEAQ (reference sequence). The CDR3 region is CASSPTRGAQETQYF. In nucleotides, the CDR3 is TGTGCCAGCAGCCCGACTAGGGGTGCCCAAGAGACCCAGTACTTC. The full variable domain, rest sourced from reference TRBV7-9 and TRBJ2-5, is DTGVSQNPRHKITKRGQNVTFRCDPISEHNRLYWYRQTLGQGPEFLTYFQNEAQLEKSRLLSDRFSAERPKGSFSTLEIQRTEQGDSAMYLCASSPTRGAQETQYFGPGTRLLVL.

This clonotype has more than one count but fewer than ten. The CDR3 DNA follows: TGCGCCAGCAGTGATCGGACTAGCGGGGCAGATACGCAGTATTTT. This sequence encodes CASSDRTSGADTQYF. V is TRBV10-1 and J is TRBJ2-3; 12 bases fit TRBD2. The CDR3 has 15 amino acids. Germline V gene lookup returns CDR1 WNHNN and CDR2 SYGVQD (reference sequence). V was pared by 3 bases and J by 4 bases, with 2 bases of the junction left unmatched.

This chain links TRBV29-1 with TRBJ1-2; maybe TRBD1 (6 bases). Germline CDR1 reads SQVTM; CDR2 reads ANQGSEA. The V gene lost 1 base and the J gene lost 6 bases, with 18 bases spanning the gap. There are 15 residues in the CDR3. The CDR3 spells CSVEGGTGTINGYTF. The CDR3 DNA reads as TGCAGCGTTGAAGGGGGCACAGGGACGATCAATGGCTACACCTTC. The whole variable domain, remainder taken from reference TRBV29-1 and TRBJ1-2, is SAVISQKPSRDICQRGTSLTIQCQVDSQVTMMFWYRQQPGQSLTLIATANQGSEATYESGFVIDKFPISRPNLTFSTLTVSNMSPEDSSIYLCSVEGGTGTINGYTFGSGTRLTVV.

This clonotype was counted between two and nine times. This chain uses TRBV4-2 with TRBJ2-3; a possible D gene is TRBD2 (5 bases). This CDR3 region has 15 residues. CDR1 and CDR2 from the germline V gene are LGHNA and YNFKEQ. V shed 3 bases and J shed 4 bases, with 14 bases lying between them. The CDR3 here is CASSQRGAGADTQYF. The CDR3 DNA reads TGTGCCAGCAGCCAGAGAGGAGCCGGGGCAGATACGCAGTATTTT.

This clonotype was seen a few times. The V gene is TRBV7-3, the J gene TRBJ2-1, with 9 bases lining up with TRBD2. The trim removed 6 bases at V and 7 bases at J, leaving 7 bases unmatched. CDR1 and CDR2 from the germline V gene are SGHTA and FQGTGA. The CDR3 spans 14 residues. The CDR3 sequence is CASRSSGAGNEQFF. The DNA of the CDR3 is TGTGCCAGCAGGTCTAGCGGGGCAGGGAATGAGCAGTTCTTC.

This clonotype showed up just a few times. This chain joins TRBV10-3 and TRBJ2-5; possible D gene TRBD2, 6 bases. CDR1 ENHRY and CDR2 SYGVKD come from the germline V gene. This CDR3 contains 15 residues. Trimming stripped 6 bases from V and 2 bases from J, with 16 bases between. In DNA form, the CDR3 reads TGTGCCATCAGCCCGGGACTCACAACTCAAGAGACCCAGTACTTC. Its translation is CAISPGLTTQETQYF.

There are a few counts of this clonotype. This chain uses TRBV20-1 with TRBJ1-4; D possibly corresponds to TRBD1 (5 bases). The CDR3 is 14 amino acids. Germline CDR1 reads DFQATT; CDR2 reads SNEGSKA (reference sequence). V was shortened by 6 bases and J by 8 bases, with 19 bases between the two germline ends. DNA of the CDR3: TGCAGTGCCATTAGTAGGAGGGACGGAGAAAAACTGTTTTTT. Translating gives CSAISRRDGEKLFF.

This chain uses TRBV5-1 with TRBJ1-3; D gene unclear. Trimming shortened V by 0 bases and J by 2 bases, and 3 bases separated the two germline ends. Germline V gene lookup returns CDR1 SGHRS and CDR2 YFSETQ. This CDR3 is 13 amino acids long. CDR3 in DNA: TGCGCCAGCAGCTTGGTTACTGGAAACACCATATATTTT. Translated: CASSLVTGNTIYF.